The rows below give T cell receptor beta chains drawn from one sample of a study of tumor-infiltrating lymphocytes in localized non-small cell lung cancer. TCRdb's copy holds only in-frame clones and misses some; the assay was immunoSEQ multiplex PCR. The profile shows about 21,000 clones, approximately 80% of them singletons. Sequenced material: lung tumor tissue. Every receptor here comes from a human donor with non-small cell lung cancer. Both conserved end residues are part of each CDR3. The order of the fields is clone size, V gene, J gene, D gene, CDR3 protein, CDR3 DNA. A D gene is named only where the DNA matches it firmly. Not all rows give a size; the values are once, few, many and, for expanded clones, a class.

-	TRBV7-9	TRBJ2-7	-	CASSLPLYEQYF	TGTGCCAGCAGCTTACCCCTTTACGAGCAGTACTTC
few	TRBV30	TRBJ1-3	-	CAWRSSSGNTIYF	TGTGCCTGGAGGTCCAGCTCTGGAAACACCATATATTTT
few	TRBV28	TRBJ2-3	-	CASSSDLTDTQYF	TGTGCCAGCAGTTCGGATCTCACAGATACGCAGTATTTT
-	TRBV5-1	TRBJ2-7	-	CASSLAGRETYEQYF	TGCGCCAGCAGCTTGGCGGGTAGGGAGACCTACGAGCAGTACTTC
-	TRBV2	TRBJ2-1	TRBD2	CAVLAGVGNEQFF	TGTGCCGTACTAGCGGGAGTTGGCAATGAGCAGTTCTTC
-	TRBV27	TRBJ1-5	-	CASRGLDSINQPQHF	TGTGCCAGCAGAGGTCTTGACAGTATCAATCAGCCCCAGCATTTT
-	TRBV5-4	TRBJ2-7	TRBD1	CASSPGQGRYEQYF	TGTGCCAGCAGCCCGGGACAGGGGAGGTACGAGCAGTACTTC
-	TRBV28	TRBJ2-6	-	CASSPSLSGANVLTF	TGTGCCAGCAGTCCGAGCTTGTCTGGGGCCAACGTCCTGACTTTC
-	TRBV5-4	TRBJ2-7	-	CASSLAGTLDEQYF	TGTGCCAGCAGCTTGGCCGGGACTCTCGACGAGCAGTACTTC
-	TRBV11-2	TRBJ2-4	TRBD2	CASRFIGRDTKNIQYF	TGTGCCAGCAGATTTATCGGGAGGGACACCAAAAACATTCAGTACTTC
-	TRBV19	TRBJ2-7	-	CASRTGHNYEQYF	TGTGCCAGTAGAACGGGACACAACTACGAGCAGTACTTC
-	TRBV4-1	TRBJ1-5	-	CASSQHPENSNQPQHF	TGCGCCAGCAGCCAACACCCGGAGAATAGCAATCAGCCCCAGCATTTT
-	TRBV7-3	TRBJ1-6	-	CASSLGADHNSPLHF	TGTGCCAGCAGCTTAGGGGCAGATCATAATTCACCCCTCCACTTT
-	TRBV11-3	TRBJ2-3	-	CASSRDFTDTQYF	TGTGCCAGCAGCCGGGACTTTACAGATACGCAGTATTTT
few	TRBV9	TRBJ1-1	TRBD1	CASSTWTGGEAFF	TGTGCCAGCAGCACCTGGACAGGCGGTGAAGCTTTCTTT
once	TRBV9	TRBJ2-2	-	CASKEASNTGELFF	TGTGCCAGCAAGGAGGCCTCGAACACCGGGGAGCTGTTTTTT
-	TRBV7-8	TRBJ2-3	TRBD1	CASSAGTGVRDTQYF	TGTGCCAGCAGCGCTGGGACAGGGGTACGAGATACGCAGTATTTT
-	TRBV5-1	TRBJ2-5	-	CASSLEGGAGETQYF	TGCGCCAGCAGCTTGGAGGGCGGAGCCGGGGAGACCCAGTACTTC
-	TRBV7-2	TRBJ1-5	TRBD1	CASSPDRAQPQHF	TGTGCCAGCAGCCCTGACAGGGCTCAGCCCCAGCATTTT
-	TRBV7-2	TRBJ2-3	TRBD2	CASSLVGLAGPVGTDTQYF	TGTGCCAGCAGCTTAGTAGGCCTAGCGGGGCCTGTTGGCACAGATACGCAGTATTTT
-	TRBV5-6	TRBJ2-3	TRBD2	CASSLSGEGPTDTQYF	TGTGCCAGCAGCTTGTCGGGGGAGGGCCCCACAGATACGCAGTATTTT
-	TRBV7-9	TRBJ1-2	-	CASSSAGVASDYGYTF	TGTGCCAGCAGCTCAGCCGGGGTCGCTTCGGACTATGGCTACACCTTC